The 6 T cell receptor beta chains presented below share a single source sample, sequenced in a study of post-analysis software for immune sequencing data. Built from TCR beta cDNA, the libraries had unique molecular identifiers in them. MiXCR was run by TCRdb on the PCR reads, yielding one entry per CDR3 protein. Among about 620,000 distinct CDR3 sequences listed, around 44% were seen once. Regarding the study as a whole: The five TRBV segments detected at higher frequency in patients than in controls included TRBV5-6, TRBV5-1 and TRBV20-1.

These receptors have no known antigen. The sample was blood. These receptor sequences come from a girl aged 5-17 years with multiple sclerosis.

This clonotype came up a few times. J is TRBJ2-1 and V is TRBV12-3 or TRBV12-4, with a possible D match to TRBD2 (6 bases). Trimming stripped 2 bases from V and 10 bases from J, with 21 bases between. This CDR3 has 16 residues. CDR3 in DNA: TGTGCCAGCAGTTTAAGGGTAGCGGAGCAACTTCGGGAGCAGTTCTTC. Its translation: CASSLRVAEQLREQFF.

This chain joins TRBV5-1 and TRBJ2-5; D not certain. Trimming left V 4 bases short and J 4 bases short, with 11 bases between. CDR1 and CDR2 from the germline V gene are SGHRS and YFSETQ. The CDR3 consists of 13 residues. CDR3 in DNA: TGCGCCAGCAGCGAAGAACCAGGAGAGACCCAGTACTTC. It translates to CASSEEPGETQYF. Variable domain in full (rest from reference TRBV5-1 and TRBJ2-5): KAGVTQTPRYLIKTRGQQVTLSCSPISGHRSVSWYQQTPGQGLQFLFEYFSETQRNKGNFPGRFSGRQFSNSRSEMNVSTLELGDSALYLCASSEEPGETQYFGPGTRLLVL.

This clonotype turned up a few times. The chain carries TRBV12-3 or TRBV12-4 and TRBJ1-2, with TRBD1 identical over 10 bases. This CDR3 comprises 14 residues. After removal of 5 bases from V and 4 bases from J, the junction contained 4 bases not matched to a gene. CDR3 sequence reads: CASSGGQGFYGYTF. In nucleotides, the CDR3 is TGTGCCAGCAGTGGGGGACAGGGGTTCTATGGCTACACCTTC.

This clonotype was detected only a few times. V and J are TRBV20-1 and TRBJ2-7, with D perhaps TRBD1 (6 bases). Trimming removed 0 bases at V and 7 bases at J, with 19 bases between. This CDR3 has 15 residues. CDR1 is DFQATT, CDR2 SNEGSKA, per germline (reference sequence). The CDR3 here is CSARDTDQGIREQYF. The DNA for the CDR3 is TGCAGTGCTAGAGACACTGATCAGGGGATCCGGGAGCAGTACTTC.

V is TRBV29-1 and J is TRBJ2-3; D is undetermined. V was shortened by 4 bases and J by 1 base, with 12 bases between the two germline ends. The CDR3 loop spans 14 amino acids. Germline lookup yields CDR1 SQVTM and CDR2 ANQGSEA. CDR3 coding DNA: TGCAGCGTTGGGCCCTCCTTGGGCACAGATACGCAGTATTTT. Its protein is CSVGPSLGTDTQYF.

The rearrangement uses TRBV5-1 and TRBJ2-5, with D uncertain. Trimming stripped 1 base from V and 5 bases from J, with 9 bases between. The CDR3 is 13 amino acids. Germline CDR1 and CDR2: SGHRS and YFSETQ. CDR3 sequence: CASSLNIRETQYF. The CDR3, as DNA: TGCGCCAGCAGCTTGAATATTCGGGAGACCCAGTACTTC.